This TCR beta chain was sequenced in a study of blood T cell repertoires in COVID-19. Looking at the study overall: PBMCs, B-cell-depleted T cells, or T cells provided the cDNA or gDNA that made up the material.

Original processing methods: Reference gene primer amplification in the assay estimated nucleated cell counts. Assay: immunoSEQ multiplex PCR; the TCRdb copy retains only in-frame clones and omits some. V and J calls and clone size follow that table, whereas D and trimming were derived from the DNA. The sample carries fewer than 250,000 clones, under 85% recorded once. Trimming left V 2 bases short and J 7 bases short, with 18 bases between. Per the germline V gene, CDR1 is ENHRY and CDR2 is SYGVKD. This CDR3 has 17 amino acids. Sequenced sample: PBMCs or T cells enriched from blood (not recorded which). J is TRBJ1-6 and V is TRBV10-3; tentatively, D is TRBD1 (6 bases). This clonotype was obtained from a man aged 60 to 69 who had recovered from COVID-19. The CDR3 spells CAISEGSGGARNSPLHF. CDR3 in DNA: TGTGCCATCAGTGAGGGAAGCGGGGGCGCGAGGAATTCACCCCTCCACTTT.